This entry lists 19 T cell receptor beta chains sequenced from one sample in a study of T cells in Graves' hyperthyroidism and ophthalmopathy. There were TCR beta CDR3 regions amplified from RNA transcripts. A first-round RT-PCR of the TCR CDR3 used the HTBI primer set. From the multiplex PCR reads, TCRdb called clonotypes with MiXCR, one entry per CDR3 protein. Of 490,000 or so distinct CDR3 sequences listed, approximately 22% are singletons. Sequenced material: blood. Every receptor here comes from a woman in her seventies with Graves' ophthalmopathy.

The chain recombines TRBV2 with TRBJ1-2; D gene unclear. Trimming left V 11 bases short and J 2 bases short, with 15 bases between. The CDR3 consists of 13 residues. From germline, CDR1 is SNHLY and CDR2 FYNNEI. The CDR3 sequence is CAGKRTENYGYTF. The CDR3 DNA sequence: TGTGCCGGCAAACGAACAGAGAACTATGGCTACACCTTC.

The CDR3 sequence: CASSAITGRDYNEQFF. DNA of the CDR3: TGTGCCAGCAGCGCCATCACAGGGCGGGACTACAATGAGCAGTTCTTC. The V gene is TRBV9, the J gene TRBJ2-1; tentatively, D is TRBD1 or TRBD2 (6 bases each). Germline V CDR1 and CDR2: SGDLS, YYNGEE. CDR3 length: 16 amino acids. Deletions cut 3 bases from V and 3 bases from J, with 16 bases between.

The chain uses TRBV7-8 and TRBJ2-7; 8 bases agree with TRBD2. CDR1 is SGHVS and CDR2 is FQNEAQ in the germline V gene. The CDR3 runs 14 residues. V shed 7 bases and J 7 bases; nucleotides not matched to a gene: 12. The CDR3 DNA is TGTGCCAGCAATCCCGGGAGGGGAATGGGGGAGCAGTACTTC. Amino acids: CASNPGRGMGEQYF.

V usage is TRBV11-2 and J usage is TRBJ1-4, with 11 positions matching TRBD1. This CDR3 is built from 16 residues. Germline V gene lookup returns CDR1 SGHAT and CDR2 FQNNGV. The junction had 9 bases not matched to a gene; V was cut back by 5 bases and J by 7 bases. The CDR3 region is CASSAGTGGFSEKLFF. CDR3 bases: TGTGCCAGCAGCGCCGGGACAGGGGGTTTCAGTGAAAAACTGTTTTTT.

This clonotype turned up a few times. This rearrangement joins TRBV15 to TRBJ1-1, with D uncertain. V lost 8 bases and J lost 10, with 14 bases in between. Germline CDR1 and CDR2: LNHNV and YYDKDF (reference sequence). This CDR3 has 11 residues. The CDR3 here is CATSQAGRAFF. CDR3 DNA: TGTGCCACCTCCCAGGCGGGGAGAGCTTTCTTT.

This clonotype was recorded at least ten times. This chain connects TRBV28 to TRBJ2-7, with D perhaps TRBD2 (5 bases). Trimming removed 6 bases from V and 2 bases from J, with 17 bases in between. The germline V gene encodes CDR1 MDHEN and CDR2 SYDVKM. This CDR3 has 15 residues. CDR3 protein: CASRHPGGRAYEQYF. As DNA, the CDR3 is TGTGCCAGCAGACACCCCGGAGGTAGAGCCTACGAGCAGTACTTC.

V gene TRBV5-1 combines with J gene TRBJ2-7; no firm D call. The CDR3 loop spans 15 amino acids. Trimming removed 1 base at V and 0 bases at J, with 11 bases between. Germline lookup yields CDR1 SGHRS and CDR2 YFSETQ. The CDR3 spells CASSLLGINSYEQYF. The CDR3 DNA is TGCGCCAGCAGCTTGTTGGGGATAAACTCCTACGAGCAGTACTTC.

This chain links TRBV20-1 with TRBJ2-3; 7 bases line up with TRBD2. CDR1 and CDR2 from the germline V gene are DFQATT and SNEGSKA (reference sequence). J gave up 0 bases and V 2 bases, and 5 bases lay outside the gene matches. The CDR3 is 15 amino acids. The CDR3 loop reads CSARPGGGSTDTQYF. DNA of the CDR3: TGCAGTGCTAGACCGGGGGGAGGAAGCACAGATACGCAGTATTTT.

This clonotype was observed a handful of times. The chain combines TRBV5-1 with TRBJ1-2; possible D gene TRBD1, 6 bases. The CDR3 runs to 15 residues. V lost 4 bases and J lost 5, with 18 bases in between. CDR1 and CDR2 from the germline V gene are SGHRS and YFSETQ. CDR3 residues: CASSPTAGTPYGYTF. CDR3 nucleotide sequence: TGCGCCAGCAGCCCCACGGCCGGGACACCGTATGGCTACACCTTC.

The genes are TRBV5-1 and TRBJ2-7; 13 nucleotides align to TRBD2. CDR1 is SGHRS, CDR2 YFSETQ, per germline. The CDR3 contains 16 residues. Germline trimming cut 0 bases from V and 3 bases from J; bases unmatched to any gene: 3. CDR3 amino acids: CASSLEGLAGVYEQYF. CDR3 in DNA: TGCGCCAGCAGCTTGGAAGGACTAGCGGGAGTCTACGAGCAGTACTTC.

This clonotype has at least ten counts. The genes are TRBV20-1 and TRBJ1-5, with 7 bases identical to TRBD1. V gave up 5 bases and J gave up 6 bases; unmatched junction bases: 7. The germline gives CDR1 DFQATT, CDR2 SNEGSKA (reference sequence). The CDR3 consists of 13 residues. The DNA of the CDR3 is TGCAGTGCTTCTACAGGGGTAGGTCAGCCCCAGCATTTT. It specifies CSASTGVGQPQHF.

This clonotype was seen a handful of times. The chain is built from TRBV7-9 and TRBJ2-7; 8 bases are a match to TRBD2. Per the germline V gene, CDR1 is SEHNR and CDR2 is FQNEAQ (reference sequence). The CDR3 consists of 16 residues. The V segment lost 1 base and the J segment 3 bases; nucleotides outside the gene matches: 8. The CDR3 region is CASSLGGATSDYEQYF. CDR3 nucleotides: TGTGCCAGCAGCTTAGGGGGGGCGACTAGCGACTACGAGCAGTACTTC.

Remarks on this clonotype: A much larger clone is a single base away; this may be a read error. This chain connects TRBV6-1 to TRBJ2-7; TRBD2 matches at 8 bases. Per the germline V gene, CDR1 is MNHNS and CDR2 is SASEGT. The J segment lost 5 bases and the V segment lost 7 bases, leaving 16 bases of the junction unmatched. The CDR3 has 16 residues. The CDR3 spells CASTYGRLATPHEQYF. CDR3 sequence (DNA): TGTGCCAGCACCTACGGTAGACTAGCGACTCCCCACGAGCAGTACTTC.

This chain connects TRBV5-1 to TRBJ1-6; D unclear. V lost 5 bases, J lost 7 bases, and 16 bases lay in between. The CDR3 covers 15 residues. Looked up from germline, CDR1 is SGHRS and CDR2 is YFSETQ. The CDR3 reads CASRGKDTINSPLHF. The CDR3 DNA reads as TGCGCCAGCAGGGGGAAGGATACGATCAATTCACCCCTCCACTTT. Full variable domain (remainder filled in from reference TRBV5-1 and TRBJ1-6): KAGVTQTPRYLIKTRGQQVTLSCSPISGHRSVSWYQQTPGQGLQFLFEYFSETQRNKGNFPGRFSGRQFSNSRSEMNVSTLELGDSALYLCASRGKDTINSPLHFGNGTRLTVT.

The chain carries TRBV9 and TRBJ2-7; 7 bases align to TRBD2. The ends lost 3 bases at V and 2 bases at J; junction bases unmatched: 5. There are 14 residues in the CDR3. CDR1 and CDR2 from the germline V gene are SGDLS and YYNGEE. The CDR3 reads CASSAAGTTYEQYF. The CDR3 DNA reads TGTGCCAGCAGCGCTGCCGGGACTACCTACGAGCAGTACTTC.

This clonotype was seen once. This may arise from a read error, as a much more abundant clone is one base away. CDR3 sequence reads: CASSVVADTQYF. The DNA of the CDR3 is TGTGCCAGCAGCGTAGTTGCAGATACGCAGTATTTT. The chain employs TRBV9 and TRBJ2-3, with unresolved D. Per germline, CDR1 SGDLS and CDR2 YYNGEE. CDR3 length equals 12 residues. Trimming pared 0 bases from V and 4 bases from J, leaving 3 bases between.

The rearrangement links TRBV20-1 to TRBJ2-5; possibly TRBD2 for D (6 bases). Deletions cut 6 bases from V and 5 bases from J, with 16 bases between. CDR1 is DFQATT and CDR2 is SNEGSKA in the germline V gene (reference sequence). The CDR3 is 13 amino acids. The CDR3 is CSAPGGWGETQYF. For the CDR3, the DNA is TGCAGTGCACCCGGGGGATGGGGCGAGACCCAGTACTTC.

This clonotype has just a few counts. V gene TRBV7-2 combines with J gene TRBJ1-6; 10 bases map to TRBD1. The junction had 11 bases not matched to a gene; V was cut back by 0 bases and J by 9 bases. The germline CDR1 and CDR2 sequences are SGHTA and FQGNSA. The CDR3 is 18 amino acids. DNA for the CDR3: TGTGCCAGCAGCTTAGCCGGGACAGGGGAGCTTAGAAGTTCACCCCTCCACTTT. It yields the protein CASSLAGTGELRSSPLHF.

The chain employs TRBV3-1 and TRBJ2-7, with TRBD2 matching 11 bases. The trim removed 4 bases at V and 7 bases at J, leaving 6 bases unmatched. The CDR3 has 14 amino acids. Germline CDR1 and CDR2: LGHDT and YNNKEL (reference sequence). CDR3 coding DNA: TGTGCCAGCAGCCTAGCGGGAGGGCTAGAAGAGCAGTACTTC. Translation: CASSLAGGLEEQYF.